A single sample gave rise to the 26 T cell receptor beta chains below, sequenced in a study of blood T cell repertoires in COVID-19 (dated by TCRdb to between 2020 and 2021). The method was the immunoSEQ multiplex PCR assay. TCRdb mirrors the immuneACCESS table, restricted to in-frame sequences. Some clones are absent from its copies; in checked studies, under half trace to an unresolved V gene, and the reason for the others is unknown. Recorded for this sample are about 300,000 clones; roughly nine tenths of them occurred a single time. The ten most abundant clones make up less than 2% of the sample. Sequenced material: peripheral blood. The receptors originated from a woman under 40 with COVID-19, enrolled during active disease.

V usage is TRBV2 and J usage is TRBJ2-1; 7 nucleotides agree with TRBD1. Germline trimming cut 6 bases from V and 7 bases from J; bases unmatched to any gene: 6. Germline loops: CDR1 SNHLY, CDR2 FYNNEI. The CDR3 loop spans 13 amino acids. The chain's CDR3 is CASRKVQGNEQFF. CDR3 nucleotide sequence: TGTGCCAGCAGGAAAGTACAGGGGAATGAGCAGTTCTTC.

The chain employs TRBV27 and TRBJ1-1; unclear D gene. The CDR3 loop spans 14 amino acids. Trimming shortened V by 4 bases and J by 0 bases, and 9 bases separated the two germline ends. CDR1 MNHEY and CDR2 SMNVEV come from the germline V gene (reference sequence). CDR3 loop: CASSSGLLNTEAFF. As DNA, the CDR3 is TGTGCCAGCAGTTCTGGGCTCTTGAACACTGAAGCTTTCTTT.

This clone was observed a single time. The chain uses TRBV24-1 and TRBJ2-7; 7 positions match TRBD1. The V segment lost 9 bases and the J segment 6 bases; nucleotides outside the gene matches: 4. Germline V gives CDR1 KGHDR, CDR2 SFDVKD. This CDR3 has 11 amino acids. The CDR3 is CATRGQAEQYV. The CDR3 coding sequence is TGTGCCACCCGCGGACAGGCCGAGCAGTACGTC.

CDR3 sequence reads: CASSTSGEQFF. The CDR3 DNA is TGTGCCAGCAGCACTAGCGGGGAGCAGTTCTTC. This sequence joins TRBV12-3 or TRBV12-4 and TRBJ2-1, with 9 bases identical to TRBD2. This CDR3 region has 11 residues. Trimming removed 6 bases from V and 10 bases from J; junction bases left unmatched: 1.

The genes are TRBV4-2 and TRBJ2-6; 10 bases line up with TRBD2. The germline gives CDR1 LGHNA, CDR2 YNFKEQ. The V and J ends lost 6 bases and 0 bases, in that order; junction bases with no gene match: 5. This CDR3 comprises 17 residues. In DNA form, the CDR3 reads TGTGCCAGCAGGCCTGGACTAGCGGACTCTGGGGCCAACGTCCTGACTTTC. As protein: CASRPGLADSGANVLTF.

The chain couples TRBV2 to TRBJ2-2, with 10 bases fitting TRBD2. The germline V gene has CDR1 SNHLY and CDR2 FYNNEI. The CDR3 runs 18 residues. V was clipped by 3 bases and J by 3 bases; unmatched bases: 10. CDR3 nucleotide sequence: TGTGCCAGCAGTGATAGTTTAGCGGGAGGTGGGGACACCGGGGAGCTGTTTTTT. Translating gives CASSDSLAGGGDTGELFF.

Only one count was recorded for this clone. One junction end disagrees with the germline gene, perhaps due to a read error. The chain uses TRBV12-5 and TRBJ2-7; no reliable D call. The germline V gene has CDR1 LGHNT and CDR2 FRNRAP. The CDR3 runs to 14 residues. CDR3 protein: CASGFGTISYEQYF. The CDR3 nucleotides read TGTGCTAGTGGTTTCGGCACTATTTCCTACGAGCAGTACTTT. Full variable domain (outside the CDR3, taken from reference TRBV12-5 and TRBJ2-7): DARVTQTPRHKVTEMGQEVTMRCQPILGHNTVFWYRQTMMQGLELLAYFRNRAPLDDSGMPKDRFSAEMPDATLATLKIQPSEPRDSAVYFCASGFGTISYEQYFGPGTRLTVT.

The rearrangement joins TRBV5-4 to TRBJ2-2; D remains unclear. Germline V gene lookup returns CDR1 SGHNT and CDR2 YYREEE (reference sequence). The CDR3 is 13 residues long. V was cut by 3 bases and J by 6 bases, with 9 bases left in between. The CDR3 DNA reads TGTGCCAGCAGCTCGACTTTGGCCGGGGAGCTGTTTTTT. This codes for CASSSTLAGELFF.

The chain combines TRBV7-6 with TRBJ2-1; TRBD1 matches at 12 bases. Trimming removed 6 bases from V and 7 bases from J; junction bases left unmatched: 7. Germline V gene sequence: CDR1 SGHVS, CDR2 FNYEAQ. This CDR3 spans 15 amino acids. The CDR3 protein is CASRSGTGGENEQFF. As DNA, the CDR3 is TGTGCCAGCAGGTCCGGGACAGGGGGCGAGAATGAGCAGTTCTTC.

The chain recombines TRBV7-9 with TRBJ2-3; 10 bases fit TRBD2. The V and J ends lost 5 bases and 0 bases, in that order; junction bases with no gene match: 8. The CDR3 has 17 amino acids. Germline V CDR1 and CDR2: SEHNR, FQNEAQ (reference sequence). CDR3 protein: CASSRRLAGPSTDTQYF. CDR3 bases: TGTGCCAGCAGCCGGAGACTAGCGGGTCCGAGCACAGATACGCAGTATTTT.

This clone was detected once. The chain's CDR3 is CASSRGQNQETQYF. The CDR3 nucleotides are TGCGCCAGCAGCCGCGGACAGAACCAAGAGACCCAGTACTTC. This chain joins TRBV5-1 and TRBJ2-5; TRBD1 is a possible D gene (6 bases). Between the trimmed V and J ends, which lost 4 bases and 0 bases, there was a span of 10 bases. This CDR3 region has 14 residues. The germline gives CDR1 SGHRS, CDR2 YFSETQ. The whole variable domain, filled in from reference TRBV5-1 and TRBJ2-5, reads KAGVTQTPRYLIKTRGQQVTLSCSPISGHRSVSWYQQTPGQGLQFLFEYFSETQRNKGNFPGRFSGRQFSNSRSEMNVSTLELGDSALYLCASSRGQNQETQYFGPGTRLLVL.

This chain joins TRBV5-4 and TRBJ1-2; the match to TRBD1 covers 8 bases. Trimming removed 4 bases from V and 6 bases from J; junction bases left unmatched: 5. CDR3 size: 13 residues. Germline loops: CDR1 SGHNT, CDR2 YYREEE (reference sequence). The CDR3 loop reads CASSQQGADGYTF. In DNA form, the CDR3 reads TGTGCCAGCAGCCAGCAGGGGGCAGATGGCTACACCTTC.

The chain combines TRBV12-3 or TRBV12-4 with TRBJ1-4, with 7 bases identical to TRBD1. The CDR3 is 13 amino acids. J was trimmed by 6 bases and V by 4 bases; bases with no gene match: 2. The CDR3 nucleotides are TGTGCCAGCAGTTCCACAGGGGATGAAAAACTGTTTTTT. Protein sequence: CASSSTGDEKLFF.

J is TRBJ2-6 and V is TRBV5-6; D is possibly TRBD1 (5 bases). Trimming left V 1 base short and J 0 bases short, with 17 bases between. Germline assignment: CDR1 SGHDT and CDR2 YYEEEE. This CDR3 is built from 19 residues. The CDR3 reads CASSLYRTITASGANVLTF. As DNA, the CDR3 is TGTGCCAGCAGCTTGTATCGGACAATTACGGCCTCTGGGGCCAACGTCCTGACTTTC.

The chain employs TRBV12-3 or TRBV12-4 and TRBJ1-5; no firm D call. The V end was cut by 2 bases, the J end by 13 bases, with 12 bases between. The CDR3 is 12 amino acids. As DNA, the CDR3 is TGTGCCAGCAGTTTATCGCCTGGAGGGCAGCATTTT. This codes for CASSLSPGGQHF.

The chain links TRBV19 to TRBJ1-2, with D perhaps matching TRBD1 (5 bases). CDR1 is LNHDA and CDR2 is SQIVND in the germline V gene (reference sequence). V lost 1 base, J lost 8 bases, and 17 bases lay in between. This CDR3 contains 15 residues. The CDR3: CASSIAAKGRGGYTF. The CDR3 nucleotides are TGTGCCAGTAGTATAGCGGCCAAGGGGAGGGGCGGCTACACCTTC.

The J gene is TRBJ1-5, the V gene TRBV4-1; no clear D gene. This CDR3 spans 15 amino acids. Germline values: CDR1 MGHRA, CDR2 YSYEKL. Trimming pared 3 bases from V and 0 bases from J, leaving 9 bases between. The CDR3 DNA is TGCGCCAGCAGCCAGCACAGATATAGCAATCAGCCCCAGCATTTT. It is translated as CASSQHRYSNQPQHF.

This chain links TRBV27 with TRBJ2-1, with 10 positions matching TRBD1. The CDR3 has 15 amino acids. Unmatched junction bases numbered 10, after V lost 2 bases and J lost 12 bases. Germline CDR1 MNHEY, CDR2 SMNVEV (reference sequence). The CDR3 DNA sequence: TGTGCCAGCAGTTTAGTAGGGACAGGGGTAGGTGTGCAGTTCTTC. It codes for CASSLVGTGVGVQFF.

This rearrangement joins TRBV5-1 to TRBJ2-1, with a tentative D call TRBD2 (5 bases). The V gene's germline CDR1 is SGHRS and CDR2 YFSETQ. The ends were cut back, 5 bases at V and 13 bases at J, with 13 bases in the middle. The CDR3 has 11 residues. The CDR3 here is CASRRRAGQFF. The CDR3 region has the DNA TGCGCCAGCAGAAGGCGGGCAGGACAGTTCTTC.

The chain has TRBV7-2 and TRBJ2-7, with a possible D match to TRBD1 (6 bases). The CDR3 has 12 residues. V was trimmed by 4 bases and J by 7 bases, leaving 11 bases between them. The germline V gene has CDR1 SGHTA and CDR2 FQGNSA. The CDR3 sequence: CASSWGQYEQYF. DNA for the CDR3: TGTGCCAGCAGCTGGGGACAATATGAGCAGTACTTC.

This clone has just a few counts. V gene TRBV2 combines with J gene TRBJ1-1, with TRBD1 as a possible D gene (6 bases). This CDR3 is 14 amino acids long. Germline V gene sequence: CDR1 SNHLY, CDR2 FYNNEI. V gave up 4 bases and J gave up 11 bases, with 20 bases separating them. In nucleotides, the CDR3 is TGTGCCAGCAGTGCAGGGGTCCCGGCAATTTTGGCTTTCTTT. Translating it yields CASSAGVPAILAFF.

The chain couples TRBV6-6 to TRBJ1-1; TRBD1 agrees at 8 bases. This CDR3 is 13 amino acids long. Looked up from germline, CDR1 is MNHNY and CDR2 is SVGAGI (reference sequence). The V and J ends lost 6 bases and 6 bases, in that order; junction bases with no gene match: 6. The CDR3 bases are TGTGCCAGCAGGGAGGGACAGGCCTCTGAAGCTTTCTTT. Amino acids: CASREGQASEAFF.

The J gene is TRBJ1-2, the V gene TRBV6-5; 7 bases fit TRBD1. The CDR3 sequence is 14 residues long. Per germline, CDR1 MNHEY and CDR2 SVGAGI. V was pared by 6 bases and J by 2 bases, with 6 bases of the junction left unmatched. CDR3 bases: TGTGCCAGCAGCCGGGAGGGGGCCAACTATGGCTACACCTTC. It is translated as CASSREGANYGYTF.

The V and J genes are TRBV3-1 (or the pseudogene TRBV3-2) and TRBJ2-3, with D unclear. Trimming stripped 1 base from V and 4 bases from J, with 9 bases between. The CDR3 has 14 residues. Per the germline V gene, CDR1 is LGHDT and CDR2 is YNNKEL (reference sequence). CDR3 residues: CASSQGPPADTQYF. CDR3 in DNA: TGTGCCAGCAGCCAAGGTCCCCCCGCAGATACGCAGTATTTT.

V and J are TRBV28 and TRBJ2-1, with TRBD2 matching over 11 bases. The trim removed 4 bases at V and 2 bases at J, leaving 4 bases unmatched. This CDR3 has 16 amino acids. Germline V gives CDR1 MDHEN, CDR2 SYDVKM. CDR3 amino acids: CASSSLSGGAYNEQFF. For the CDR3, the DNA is TGTGCCAGCAGTTCCCTTAGCGGGGGGGCCTACAATGAGCAGTTCTTC. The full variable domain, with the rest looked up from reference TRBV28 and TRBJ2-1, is DVKVTQSSRYLVKRTGEKVFLECVQDMDHENMFWYRQDPGLGLRLIYFSYDVKMKEKGDIPEGYSVSREKKERFSLILESASTNQTSMYLCASSSLSGGAYNEQFFGPGTRLTVL.

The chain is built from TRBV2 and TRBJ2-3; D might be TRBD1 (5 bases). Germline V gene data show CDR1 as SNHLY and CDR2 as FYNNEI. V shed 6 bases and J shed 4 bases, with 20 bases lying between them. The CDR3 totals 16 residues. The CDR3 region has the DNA TGTGCCAGCAGCCCGACTGCAGGGCAGGTGTCAGATACGCAGTATTTT. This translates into CASSPTAGQVSDTQYF.